Shown below are 32 T cell receptor beta chains from a single sample sequenced in a study of CD8+ T cells in alopecia areata. Isolated RNA was reverse transcribed into cDNA used as the sequencing template. TCRdb's copy holds only in-frame clones and misses some; the assay was immunoSEQ multiplex PCR. The table lists about 200,000 clones, more than 30% of them singletons, with 0.48% in the top ten. This sample's treatment: oral pan-JAK inhibitor, 5-10 mg twice daily. This specimen consisted of CD4+ T cells sorted from blood, obtained between weeks 30 and 35, from a patient treated with tofacitinib. The receptors were gathered from a human donor with alopecia areata.

The rearrangement joins TRBV6-6 to TRBJ1-5; no firm D call. The V and J ends lost 6 bases and 3 bases respectively, with 3 bases between them. Germline CDR1 MNHNY, CDR2 SVGAGI (reference sequence). CDR3 length: 11 amino acids. The CDR3, as DNA: TGTGCCAGCAGACACAATCAGCCCCAGCATTTT. It codes for CASRHNQPQHF.

This chain links TRBV27 with TRBJ2-5, with D perhaps TRBD1 (6 bases). V was shortened by 4 bases and J by 1 base, with 13 bases between the two germline ends. Germline V lookup: CDR1 MNHEY, CDR2 SMNVEV (reference sequence). CDR3 length: 15 amino acids. The CDR3 region has the DNA TGTGCCAGCAGTTCCCGTCGGGACATCCAAGAGACCCAGTACTTC. Translation gives CASSSRRDIQETQYF.

The chain is built from TRBV27 and TRBJ2-7; 10 bases fit TRBD2. The germline V gene encodes CDR1 MNHEY and CDR2 SMNVEV (reference sequence). Trimming removed 6 bases from V and 4 bases from J; junction bases left unmatched: 9. The CDR3 covers 15 residues. The CDR3 region has the DNA TGTGCCAGCAGGGGCCACGGGACTAGCGTGTACGAGCAGTACTTC. Its protein product is CASRGHGTSVYEQYF.

The CDR3 bases are TGTGCCAGCAGTAACAGGGGAGGTACAGATACGCAGTATTTT. Translation: CASSNRGGTDTQYF. The chain combines TRBV7-3 with TRBJ2-3, with D perhaps matching TRBD1 (7 bases). Trimming left V 6 bases short and J 3 bases short, with 13 bases between. Germline CDR1 and CDR2: SGHTA and FQGTGA. The CDR3 totals 14 residues.

As concerns this clone: Other DNA sequences within the sample encode an identical CDR3. This chain joins TRBV15 and TRBJ2-7, with TRBD1 identical over 8 bases. The CDR3 consists of 16 residues. Per germline, CDR1 LNHNV and CDR2 YYDKDF (reference sequence). The trim removed 0 bases at V and 2 bases at J, leaving 6 bases unmatched. The CDR3 nucleotides are TGTGCCACCAGCAGAGATTGGGGACAGGCGACCTACGAGCAGTACTTC. Its protein product is CATSRDWGQATYEQYF.

This clone has only a few counts. V is TRBV9 and J is TRBJ2-5, with D perhaps matching TRBD1 (6 bases). In germline, CDR1 is SGDLS, CDR2 YYNGEE. Trimming cost V 1 base and J 3 bases, with 10 bases left between them. The CDR3 sequence is 14 residues long. CDR3: CASSVKPGEETQYF. The CDR3, as DNA: TGTGCCAGCAGCGTAAAGCCAGGGGAAGAGACCCAGTACTTC.

The chain combines TRBV30 with TRBJ1-3; the D is unclear. The CDR3 loop spans 11 amino acids. The germline gives CDR1 GTSNPN, CDR2 SVGIG (reference sequence). V was trimmed by 2 bases and J by 4 bases, leaving 3 bases between them. The chain's CDR3 is CAWSNGNTIYF. The CDR3 region has the DNA TGTGCCTGGAGTAACGGAAACACCATATATTTT.

This clone was seen only a few times. The V call is TRBV12-5, the J call TRBJ2-3, with D unresolved. The germline gives CDR1 LGHNT, CDR2 FRNRAP. V was shortened by 6 bases and J by 2 bases, with 6 bases between the two germline ends. This CDR3 is 12 amino acids long. CDR3 bases: TGTGCTAGTGGATTAAACACAGATACGCAGTATTTT. Encoded protein: CASGLNTDTQYF.

J is TRBJ2-3 and V is TRBV9, with 11 bases aligning to TRBD2. CDR1 and CDR2 from the germline V gene are SGDLS and YYNGEE. The CDR3 is 18 amino acids. V gave up 0 bases and J gave up 6 bases; unmatched junction bases: 12. The CDR3 nucleotides read TGTGCCAGCAGCGTAGCGGGGACTAGCGGAACCTCAAGGGATACGCAGTATTTT. Protein product: CASSVAGTSGTSRDTQYF.

The CDR3 DNA follows: TGTGCCAGCAGCCAACGACTAGCGGGAGCGGTAGATACGCAGTATTTT. It translates to CASSQRLAGAVDTQYF. The genes are TRBV7-8 and TRBJ2-3, with 12 bases aligning to TRBD2. Germline V lookup: CDR1 SGHVS, CDR2 FQNEAQ. The length of the CDR3 is 16 residues. V was pared by 5 bases and J by 5 bases, with 8 bases of the junction left unmatched.

The chain carries TRBV19 and TRBJ2-2, with D possibly being TRBD1 (5 bases). Germline assignment: CDR1 LNHDA and CDR2 SQIVND (reference sequence). The V and J ends lost 3 bases and 4 bases respectively, with 12 bases between them. The length of the CDR3 is 15 residues. This CDR3 reads CASSISGFSTGELFF. The CDR3, as DNA: TGTGCCAGTAGTATTTCAGGGTTCAGCACCGGGGAGCTGTTTTTT.

This clone was seen a single time. The J gene is TRBJ2-6, the V gene TRBV28, with a weak D call TRBD1 (5 bases). V was trimmed by 2 bases and J by 0 bases, leaving 8 bases between them. The CDR3 extends over 16 amino acids. CDR1 is MDHEN and CDR2 is SYDVKM in the germline V gene. The DNA of the CDR3 is TGTGCCAGCAGTTTAACAGGCAGCTCTGGGGCCAACGTCCTGACTTTC. Translated: CASSLTGSSGANVLTF.

This clone was counted between two and nine times. The chain has TRBV7-6 and TRBJ2-2, with 7 bases matching TRBD1. J lost 4 bases, V lost 1 base, and 3 bases had no gene match. In germline, CDR1 is SGHVS, CDR2 FNYEAQ. This CDR3 contains 15 residues. The CDR3 spells CASSLVAGGTGELFF. CDR3 in DNA: TGTGCCAGCAGCTTAGTGGCAGGGGGCACCGGGGAGCTGTTTTTT.

This rearrangement joins TRBV6-6 to TRBJ2-3; no clear D. The CDR3 extends over 12 amino acids. Germline V gene sequence: CDR1 MNHNY, CDR2 SVGAGI (reference sequence). Between the trimmed V and J ends, which lost 5 bases and 5 bases, there was a span of 8 bases. The CDR3 nucleotides are TGTGCCAGCAGTACAACCGGAGATACGCAGTATTTT. Protein sequence: CASSTTGDTQYF.

This chain connects TRBV5-4 to TRBJ1-2; D gene uncertain. The CDR3 is 14 residues long. V was trimmed by 3 bases and J by 2 bases, leaving 11 bases between them. Per germline, CDR1 SGHNT and CDR2 YYREEE (reference sequence). CDR3 nucleotide sequence: TGTGCCAGCAGCTCCCCCGGAGCCAACTATGGCTACACCTTC. Its protein product is CASSSPGANYGYTF.

The rearrangement links TRBV27 to TRBJ1-6; weak D call: TRBD1 (5 bases). Germline V gene sequence: CDR1 MNHEY, CDR2 SMNVEV (reference sequence). This CDR3 has 13 amino acids. V was clipped by 7 bases and J by 7 bases, with 11 bases between them. The chain's CDR3 is CASTRVGNSPLHF. CDR3 DNA: TGTGCCAGCACCAGGGTGGGGAATTCACCCCTCCACTTT.

The CDR3 sequence is CASSLADGEAFF. CDR3 bases: TGTGCCAGCAGCTTGGCTGACGGTGAAGCTTTCTTT. J is TRBJ1-1 and V is TRBV5-4; D uncertain. CDR3 size: 12 residues. The germline CDR1 and CDR2 sequences are SGHNT and YYREEE (reference sequence). V was clipped by 0 bases and J by 7 bases, with 7 bases between them. Supplemented by reference TRBV5-4 and TRBJ1-1, the full variable domain reads ETGVTQSPTHLIKTRGQQVTLRCSSQSGHNTVSWYQQALGQGPQFIFQYYREEENGRGNFPPRFSGLQFPNYSSELNVNALELDDSALYLCASSLADGEAFFGQGTRLTVV.

The J gene is TRBJ2-4, the V gene TRBV4-1, with 12 bases that match TRBD2. CDR1 is MGHRA and CDR2 is YSYEKL in the germline V gene. Trimming cost V 0 bases and J 9 bases; bases outside gene matches: 15. The CDR3 runs 19 residues. Written as DNA, the CDR3 is TGCGCCAGCAGCCAAGACCCCCCTGCGACTAGCGGGAGAACTGTCATTCAGTACTTC. This gives the protein CASSQDPPATSGRTVIQYF.

This clone was counted a few times. The chain uses TRBV5-1 and TRBJ1-1; unclear D gene. In germline, CDR1 is SGHRS, CDR2 YFSETQ. The V end lost 4 bases, the J end lost 0 bases, and 1 base lay between the germline ends. The CDR3 spans 11 residues. Here the CDR3 reads CASSMNTEAFF. The CDR3 region has the DNA TGCGCCAGCAGCATGAACACTGAAGCTTTCTTT.

The V and J genes are TRBV6-5 and TRBJ1-2, with D possibly matching TRBD1 (5 bases). Germline lookup yields CDR1 MNHEY and CDR2 SVGAGI. V was shortened by 2 bases and J by 7 bases, with 11 bases between the two germline ends. The CDR3 length is 13 residues. Here the CDR3 DNA reads TGTGCCAGCAGTTACATCGGGGGGGGTGGCTACACCTTC. This encodes CASSYIGGGGYTF.

This clone came up many times. The J gene is TRBJ1-2, the V gene TRBV9; D unresolved. Trimming removed 3 bases at V and 5 bases at J, with 11 bases between. There are 13 residues in the CDR3. Per germline, CDR1 SGDLS and CDR2 YYNGEE. CDR3 sequence (DNA): TGTGCCAGCAGCGGCCAGTTTGTGTATGGCTACACCTTC. This encodes CASSGQFVYGYTF.

This clone occurred a few times. V gene TRBV18 combines with J gene TRBJ2-7; tentative D call: TRBD1 (6 bases). From germline, CDR1 is KGHSH and CDR2 LQKENI. V shed 3 bases and J shed 0 bases, with 12 bases lying between them. The CDR3 totals 15 residues. CDR3 coding DNA: TGTGCCAGCTCACCGGCCAGGGGAAGCTCCTACGAGCAGTACTTC. This gives the protein CASSPARGSSYEQYF.

This clone showed up just a few times. The rearrangement joins TRBV29-1 to TRBJ2-7, with D perhaps TRBD1 (6 bases). This CDR3 comprises 12 residues. The V end lost 6 bases, the J end lost 2 bases, and 11 bases lay between the germline ends. Germline values: CDR1 SQVTM, CDR2 ANQGSEA. CDR3 nucleotide sequence: TGCAGCGTAGCCTGGACAGCCTACGAGCAGTACTTC. Its translation: CSVAWTAYEQYF.

The gene calls are TRBV29-1 and TRBJ1-2, with D unresolved. CDR1 is SQVTM, CDR2 ANQGSEA, per germline. This CDR3 is built from 15 residues. V was pared by 3 bases and J by 6 bases, with 20 bases between. The CDR3 coding sequence is TGCAGCGTTGAGAACTACCCTAATAACTTTAATGGCTACACCTTC. It codes for CSVENYPNNFNGYTF.

This chain connects TRBV5-6 to TRBJ2-7; D gene ambiguous. Germline lookup yields CDR1 SGHDT and CDR2 YYEEEE. The CDR3 covers 12 residues. V gave up 4 bases and J gave up 1 base, with 6 bases separating them. The CDR3 region is CASSHASYEQYF. The CDR3 nucleotides read TGTGCCAGCAGCCATGCTTCCTACGAGCAGTACTTC. Together with reference TRBV5-6 and TRBJ2-7, the CDR3 gives the full variable domain: DAGVTQSPTHLIKTRGQQVTLRCSPKSGHDTVSWYQQALGQGPQFIFQYYEEEERQRGNFPDRFSGHQFPNYSSELNVNALLLGDSALYLCASSHASYEQYFGPGTRLTVT.

V gene TRBV5-1 combines with J gene TRBJ2-3; D might be TRBD2 (5 bases). Germline V gene lookup returns CDR1 SGHRS and CDR2 YFSETQ. Trimming stripped 4 bases from V and 1 base from J, with 13 bases between. There are 15 residues in the CDR3. Here the CDR3 DNA reads TGCGCCAGCAGCCCCGGAGTCGGGGGCACAGATACGCAGTATTTT. Translated: CASSPGVGGTDTQYF.

This chain uses TRBV2 with TRBJ2-6; D remains unclear. With 10 bases removed from V and 0 bases from J, the gap between germline ends came to 16 bases. The length of the CDR3 is 16 residues. Germline-derived CDR1 and CDR2 are SNHLY and FYNNEI. The DNA for the CDR3 is TGTGCCACTCATGGGCCCCTCACCTCTGGGGCCAACGTCCTGACTTTC. This codes for CATHGPLTSGANVLTF.

The genes are TRBV6-5 and TRBJ2-3; TRBD2 agrees at 8 bases. Germline assignment: CDR1 MNHEY and CDR2 SVGAGI. The CDR3 is made up of 14 amino acids. V lost 4 bases, J lost 6 bases, and 6 bases stayed unmatched. In DNA form, the CDR3 reads TGTGCCAGCAGTTCACGGGGGGGCCAGGATACGCAGTATTTT. Translated, it gives CASSSRGGQDTQYF.

This clone was found a few times. The chain recombines TRBV30 with TRBJ2-7; tentative D call: TRBD2 (6 bases). Per germline, CDR1 GTSNPN and CDR2 SVGIG (reference sequence). This CDR3 region has 11 residues. Trimming pared 2 bases from V and 5 bases from J, leaving 7 bases between. The DNA of the CDR3 is TGTGCCTGGAGTCAGCGGGACGAGCAGTACTTC. Translated, it gives CAWSQRDEQYF.

This chain joins TRBV29-1 and TRBJ1-4; D remains ambiguous. The germline V gene has CDR1 SQVTM and CDR2 ANQGSEA. The CDR3 length is 14 residues. Deletions cut 1 base from V and 5 bases from J, with 11 bases between. The CDR3 nucleotides read TGCAGCGTTGAAGGCGGGCAGGAAAATGAAAAACTGTTTTTT. Its translation: CSVEGGQENEKLFF.

V usage is TRBV2 and J usage is TRBJ1-2; D unresolved. CDR1 and CDR2 from the germline V gene are SNHLY and FYNNEI. This CDR3 region has 12 residues. Trimming shortened V by 1 base and J by 10 bases, and 10 bases separated the two germline ends. The CDR3, as DNA: TGTGCCAGCAGTGAAGTGGAAGCGTACTACACCTTC. Translating it yields CASSEVEAYYTF.

The rearrangement joins TRBV7-2 to TRBJ2-7; maybe TRBD2 (5 bases). With 3 bases removed from V and 0 bases from J, the gap between germline ends came to 9 bases. Per the germline V gene, CDR1 is SGHTA and CDR2 is FQGNSA. The CDR3 runs 14 residues. In DNA, the CDR3 is TGTGCCAGCAGCTTTAACGGGGTCTCCTACGAGCAGTACTTC. It encodes CASSFNGVSYEQYF. Combining the CDR3 with reference TRBV7-2 and TRBJ2-7 gives the whole variable domain GAGVSQSPSNKVTEKGKDVELRCDPISGHTALYWYRQSLGQGLEFLIYFQGNSAPDKSGLPSDRFSAERTGGSVSTLTIQRTQQEDSAVYLCASSFNGVSYEQYFGPGTRLTVT.